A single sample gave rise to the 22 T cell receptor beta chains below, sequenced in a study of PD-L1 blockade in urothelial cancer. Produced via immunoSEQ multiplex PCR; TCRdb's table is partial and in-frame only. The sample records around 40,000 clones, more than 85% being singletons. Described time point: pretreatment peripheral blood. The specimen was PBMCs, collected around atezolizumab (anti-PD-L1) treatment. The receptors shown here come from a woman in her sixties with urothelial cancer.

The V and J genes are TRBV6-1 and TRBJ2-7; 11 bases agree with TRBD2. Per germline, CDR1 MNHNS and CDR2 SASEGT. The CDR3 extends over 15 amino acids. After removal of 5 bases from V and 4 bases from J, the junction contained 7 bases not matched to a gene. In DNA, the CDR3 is TGTGCCAGCAGTTTAGGGACTAGCGGAACTTACGAGCAGTACTTC. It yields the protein CASSLGTSGTYEQYF.

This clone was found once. The CDR3 loop reads CASSDAHAGQGHEKLFF. The CDR3 DNA reads TGTGCCAGCAGTGATGCCCATGCGGGACAGGGTCACGAAAAACTGTTTTTT. The chain joins TRBV25-1 to TRBJ1-4, with TRBD1 matching 9 bases. J gave up 8 bases and V 3 bases, and 13 bases lay outside the gene matches. CDR3 size: 17 residues. Germline V gene sequence: CDR1 MGHDK, CDR2 SYGVNS.

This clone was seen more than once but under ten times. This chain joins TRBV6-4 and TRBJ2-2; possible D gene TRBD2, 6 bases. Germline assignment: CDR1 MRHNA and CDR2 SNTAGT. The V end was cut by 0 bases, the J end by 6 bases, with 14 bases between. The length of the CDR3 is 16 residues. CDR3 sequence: CASSDSPGVGSGELFF. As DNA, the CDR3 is TGTGCCAGCAGTGACTCGCCGGGAGTCGGATCCGGGGAGCTGTTTTTT.

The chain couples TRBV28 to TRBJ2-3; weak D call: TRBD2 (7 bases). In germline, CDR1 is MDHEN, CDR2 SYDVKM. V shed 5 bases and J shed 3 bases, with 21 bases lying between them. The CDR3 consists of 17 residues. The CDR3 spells CASSIGGAGYGTDTQYF. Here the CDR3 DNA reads TGTGCCAGCAGTATTGGGGGGGCGGGGTACGGTACAGATACGCAGTATTTT.

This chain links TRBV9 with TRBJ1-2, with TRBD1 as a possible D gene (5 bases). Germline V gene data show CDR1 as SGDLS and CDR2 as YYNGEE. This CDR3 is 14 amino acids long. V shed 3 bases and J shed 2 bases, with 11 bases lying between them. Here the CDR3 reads CASSAKSGNYGYTF. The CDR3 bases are TGTGCCAGCAGCGCCAAATCAGGGAACTATGGCTACACCTTC.

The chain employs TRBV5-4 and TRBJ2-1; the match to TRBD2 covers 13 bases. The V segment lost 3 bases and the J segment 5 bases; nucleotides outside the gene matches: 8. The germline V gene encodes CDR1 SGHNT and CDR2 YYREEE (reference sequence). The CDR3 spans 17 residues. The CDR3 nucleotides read TGTGCCAGCAGCTCGGAGACTAGCGGGAGGAGAAACAATGAGCAGTTCTTC. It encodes CASSSETSGRRNNEQFF.

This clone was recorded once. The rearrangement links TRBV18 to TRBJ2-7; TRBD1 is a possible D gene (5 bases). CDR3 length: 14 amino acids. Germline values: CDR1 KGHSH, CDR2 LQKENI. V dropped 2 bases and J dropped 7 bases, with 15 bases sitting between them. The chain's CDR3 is CASSPSGQGREQYF. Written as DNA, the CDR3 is TGTGCCAGCTCACCATCAGGGCAAGGTAGGGAGCAGTACTTC.

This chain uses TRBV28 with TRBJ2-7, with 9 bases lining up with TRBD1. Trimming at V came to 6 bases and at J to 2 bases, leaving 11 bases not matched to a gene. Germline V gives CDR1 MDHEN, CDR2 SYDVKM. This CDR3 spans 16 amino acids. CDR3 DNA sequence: TGTGCCAGCAGCTTTGACAGGGGGGTAACTACCTACGAGCAGTACTTC. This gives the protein CASSFDRGVTTYEQYF.

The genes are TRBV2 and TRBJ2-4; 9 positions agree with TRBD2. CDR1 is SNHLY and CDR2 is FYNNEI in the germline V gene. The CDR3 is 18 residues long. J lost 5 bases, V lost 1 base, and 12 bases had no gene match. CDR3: CASSEGVVAGDYENIQYF. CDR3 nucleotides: TGTGCCAGCAGTGAAGGAGTGGTAGCGGGAGATTATGAAAACATTCAGTACTTC.

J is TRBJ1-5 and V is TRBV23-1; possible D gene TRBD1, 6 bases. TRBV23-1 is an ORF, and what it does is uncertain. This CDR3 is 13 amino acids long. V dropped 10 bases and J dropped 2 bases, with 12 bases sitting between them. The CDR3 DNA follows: TGCGCCAAGGGGGATCGGTGCAATCAGCCCCAGCATTTT. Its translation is CAKGDRCNQPQHF.

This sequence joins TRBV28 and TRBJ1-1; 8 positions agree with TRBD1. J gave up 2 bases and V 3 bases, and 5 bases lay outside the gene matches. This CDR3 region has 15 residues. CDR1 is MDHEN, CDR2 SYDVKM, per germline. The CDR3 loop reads CASSLTGQVNTEAFF. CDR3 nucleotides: TGTGCCAGCAGTTTGACGGGACAGGTAAACACTGAAGCTTTCTTT.

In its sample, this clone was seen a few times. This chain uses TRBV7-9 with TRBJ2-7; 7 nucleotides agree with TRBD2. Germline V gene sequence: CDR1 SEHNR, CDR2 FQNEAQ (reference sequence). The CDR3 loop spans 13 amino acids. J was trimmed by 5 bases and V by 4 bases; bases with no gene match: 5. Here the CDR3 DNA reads TGTGCCAGCAGCTCCCGGGGGGAGAACGAGCAGTACTTC. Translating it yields CASSSRGENEQYF.

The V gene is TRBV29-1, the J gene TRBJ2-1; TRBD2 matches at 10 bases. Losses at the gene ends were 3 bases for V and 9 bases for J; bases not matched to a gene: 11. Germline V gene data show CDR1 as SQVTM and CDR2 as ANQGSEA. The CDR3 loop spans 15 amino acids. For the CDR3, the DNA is TGCAGCGTTGATAGGCCTAGCGGGAGTACGTTTGAGCAGTTCTTC. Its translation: CSVDRPSGSTFEQFF.

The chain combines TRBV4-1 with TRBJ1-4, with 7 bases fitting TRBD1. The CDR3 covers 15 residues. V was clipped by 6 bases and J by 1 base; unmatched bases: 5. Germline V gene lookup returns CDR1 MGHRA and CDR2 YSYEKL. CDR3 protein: CASRHHRGTNEKLFF. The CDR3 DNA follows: TGCGCCAGCAGGCATCACAGGGGAACTAATGAAAAACTGTTTTTT.

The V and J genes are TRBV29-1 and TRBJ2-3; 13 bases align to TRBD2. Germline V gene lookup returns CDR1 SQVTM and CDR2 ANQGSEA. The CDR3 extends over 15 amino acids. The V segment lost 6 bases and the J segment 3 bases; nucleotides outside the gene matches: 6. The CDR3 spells CSVRGLAGITDTQYF. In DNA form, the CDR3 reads TGCAGCGTAAGGGGACTAGCGGGAATAACAGATACGCAGTATTTT.

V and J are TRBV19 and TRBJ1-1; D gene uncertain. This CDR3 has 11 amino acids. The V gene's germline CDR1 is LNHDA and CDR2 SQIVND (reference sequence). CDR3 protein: CATRAPFGAFF. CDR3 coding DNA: TGTGCAACTAGGGCACCTTTCGGAGCTTTCTTT. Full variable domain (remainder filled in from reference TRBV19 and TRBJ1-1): DGGITQSPKYLFRKEGQNVTLSCEQNLNHDAMYWYRQDPGQGLRLIYYSQIVNDFQKGDIAEGYSVSREKKESFPLTVTSAQKNPTAFYLCATRAPFGAFFGQGTRLTVV.

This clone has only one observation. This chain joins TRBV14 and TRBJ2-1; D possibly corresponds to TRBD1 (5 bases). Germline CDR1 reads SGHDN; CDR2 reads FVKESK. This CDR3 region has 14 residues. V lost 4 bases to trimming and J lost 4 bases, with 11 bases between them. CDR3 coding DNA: TGTGCCAGCAGCCTAAGGGGATGGTACAATGAGCAGTTCTTC. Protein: CASSLRGWYNEQFF.

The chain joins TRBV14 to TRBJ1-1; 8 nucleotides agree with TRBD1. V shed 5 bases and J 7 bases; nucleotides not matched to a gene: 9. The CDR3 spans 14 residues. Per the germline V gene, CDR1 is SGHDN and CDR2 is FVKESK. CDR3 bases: TGTGCCAGCAGCTTTCAGGGGGCGTCGATTGAAGCTTTCTTT. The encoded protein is CASSFQGASIEAFF.

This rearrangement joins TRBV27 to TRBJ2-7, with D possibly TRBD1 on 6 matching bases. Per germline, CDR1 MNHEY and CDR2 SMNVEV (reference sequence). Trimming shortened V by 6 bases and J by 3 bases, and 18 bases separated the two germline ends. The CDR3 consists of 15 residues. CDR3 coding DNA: TGTGCCAGCAGACCGCACCGGGACACCTTCTACGAGCAGTACTTC. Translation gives CASRPHRDTFYEQYF.

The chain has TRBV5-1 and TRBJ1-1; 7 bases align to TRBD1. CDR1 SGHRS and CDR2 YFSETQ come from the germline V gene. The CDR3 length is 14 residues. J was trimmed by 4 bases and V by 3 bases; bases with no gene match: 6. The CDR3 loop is CASSSSGQTTEAFF. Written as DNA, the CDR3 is TGCGCCAGCAGCTCGTCGGGACAGACCACTGAAGCTTTCTTT.

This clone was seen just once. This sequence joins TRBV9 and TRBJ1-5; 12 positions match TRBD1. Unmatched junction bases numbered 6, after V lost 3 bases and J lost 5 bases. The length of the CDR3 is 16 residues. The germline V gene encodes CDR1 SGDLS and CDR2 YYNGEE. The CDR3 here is CASSAGTGGADQPQHF. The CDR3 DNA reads TGTGCCAGCAGCGCAGGGACAGGGGGCGCGGATCAGCCCCAGCATTTT.

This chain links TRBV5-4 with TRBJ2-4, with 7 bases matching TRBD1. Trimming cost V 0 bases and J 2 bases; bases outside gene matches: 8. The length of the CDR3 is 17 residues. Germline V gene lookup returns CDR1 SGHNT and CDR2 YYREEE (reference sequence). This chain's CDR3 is CASSLVPGQTPKNIQYF. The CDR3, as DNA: TGTGCCAGCAGCTTGGTTCCGGGACAGACACCCAAAAACATTCAGTACTTC.